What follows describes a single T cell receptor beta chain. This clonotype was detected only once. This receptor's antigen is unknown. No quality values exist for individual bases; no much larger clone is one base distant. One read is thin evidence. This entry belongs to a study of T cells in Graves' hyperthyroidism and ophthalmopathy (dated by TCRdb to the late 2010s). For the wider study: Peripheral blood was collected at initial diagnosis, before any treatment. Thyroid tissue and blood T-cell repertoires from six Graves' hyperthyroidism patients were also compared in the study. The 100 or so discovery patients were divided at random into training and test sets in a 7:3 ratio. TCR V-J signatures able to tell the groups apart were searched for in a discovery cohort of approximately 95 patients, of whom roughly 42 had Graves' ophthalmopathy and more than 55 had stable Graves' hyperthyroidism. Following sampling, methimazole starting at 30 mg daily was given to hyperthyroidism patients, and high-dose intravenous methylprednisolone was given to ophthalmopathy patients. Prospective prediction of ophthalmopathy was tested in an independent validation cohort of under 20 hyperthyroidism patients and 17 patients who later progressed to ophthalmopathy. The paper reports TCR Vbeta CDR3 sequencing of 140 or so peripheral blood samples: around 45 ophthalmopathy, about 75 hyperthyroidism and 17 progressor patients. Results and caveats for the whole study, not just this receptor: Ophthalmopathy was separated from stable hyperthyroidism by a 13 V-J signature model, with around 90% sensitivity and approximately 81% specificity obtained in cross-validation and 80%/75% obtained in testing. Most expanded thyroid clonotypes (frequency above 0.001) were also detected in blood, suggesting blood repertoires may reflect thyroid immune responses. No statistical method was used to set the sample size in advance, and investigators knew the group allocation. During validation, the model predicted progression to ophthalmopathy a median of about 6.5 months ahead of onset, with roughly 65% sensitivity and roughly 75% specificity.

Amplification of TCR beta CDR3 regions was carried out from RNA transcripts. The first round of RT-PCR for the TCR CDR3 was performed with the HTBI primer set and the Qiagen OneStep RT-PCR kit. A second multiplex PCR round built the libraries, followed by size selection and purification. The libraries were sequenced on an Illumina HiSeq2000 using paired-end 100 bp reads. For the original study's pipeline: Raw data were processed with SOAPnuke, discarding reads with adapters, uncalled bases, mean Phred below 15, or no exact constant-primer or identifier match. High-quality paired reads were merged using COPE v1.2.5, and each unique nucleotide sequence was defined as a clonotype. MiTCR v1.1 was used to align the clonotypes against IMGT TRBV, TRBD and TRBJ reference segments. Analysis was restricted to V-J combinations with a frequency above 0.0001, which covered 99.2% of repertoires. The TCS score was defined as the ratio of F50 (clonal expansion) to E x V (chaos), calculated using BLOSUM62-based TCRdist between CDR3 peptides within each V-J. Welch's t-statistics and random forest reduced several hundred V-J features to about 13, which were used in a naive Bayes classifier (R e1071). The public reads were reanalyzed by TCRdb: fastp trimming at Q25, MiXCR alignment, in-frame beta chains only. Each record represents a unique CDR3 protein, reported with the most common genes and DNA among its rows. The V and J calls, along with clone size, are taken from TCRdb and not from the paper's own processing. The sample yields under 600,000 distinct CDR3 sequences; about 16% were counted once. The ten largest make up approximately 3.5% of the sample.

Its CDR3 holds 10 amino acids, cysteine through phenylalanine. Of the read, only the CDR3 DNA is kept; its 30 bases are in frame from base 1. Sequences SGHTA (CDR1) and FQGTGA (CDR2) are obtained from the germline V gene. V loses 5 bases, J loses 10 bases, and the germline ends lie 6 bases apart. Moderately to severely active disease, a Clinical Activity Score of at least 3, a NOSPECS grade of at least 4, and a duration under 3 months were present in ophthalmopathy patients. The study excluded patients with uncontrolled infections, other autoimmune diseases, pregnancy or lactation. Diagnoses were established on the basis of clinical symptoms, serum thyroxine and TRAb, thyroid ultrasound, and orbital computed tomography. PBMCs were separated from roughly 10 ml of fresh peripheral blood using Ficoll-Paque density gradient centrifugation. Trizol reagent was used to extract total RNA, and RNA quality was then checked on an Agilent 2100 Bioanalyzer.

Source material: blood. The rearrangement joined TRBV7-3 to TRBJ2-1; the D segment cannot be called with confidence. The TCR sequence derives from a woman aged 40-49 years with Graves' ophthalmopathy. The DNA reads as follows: TGTGCCAGCAGCGTCTCGGAGCAGTTCTTC. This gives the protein CASSVSEQFF.